These 21 T cell receptor beta chains were sequenced from one sample in a study of cytomegalovirus exposure and HLA in healthy donors. A multiplex PCR was run with 60 Vbeta primers and 13 Jbeta primers. Measured with immunoSEQ multiplex PCR; TCRdb has only the in-frame clones, and not every one. The listing records around 140,000 clones. Sequencing input: PBMCs. These receptors were taken from a woman under 30 in good health and CMV-seronegative.

The chain couples TRBV6-1 to TRBJ1-1; D remains ambiguous. Germline V gene data show CDR1 as MNHNS and CDR2 as SASEGT. The V and J ends lost 1 base and 1 base respectively, with 4 bases between them. The CDR3 sequence is 13 residues long. In nucleotides, the CDR3 is TGTGCCAGCAGTGAAGTGGCGAACACTGAAGCTTTCTTT. Amino acids: CASSEVANTEAFF.

V and J are TRBV27 and TRBJ1-1; no clear D. The CDR3 contains 17 residues. Germline V gene data show CDR1 as MNHEY and CDR2 as SMNVEV (reference sequence). With 4 bases removed from V and 0 bases from J, the gap between germline ends came to 18 bases. The chain's CDR3 is CASSSLGGRAMNTEAFF. The CDR3 region has the DNA TGTGCCAGCAGTTCGCTAGGAGGGAGAGCCATGAACACTGAAGCTTTCTTT.

The chain combines TRBV5-1 with TRBJ2-5; TRBD2 matches 9 bases. The DNA end favors TRBJ2-7, so the J call may be wrong. The CDR3 contains 15 residues. Germline loops: CDR1 SGHRS, CDR2 YFSETQ. The CDR3, as DNA: TGCGCCAGCAGCTTGGGCGCTAGCGGGAACAACGAGCAGTACTTC. Translating it yields CASSLGASGNNEQYF.

The chain combines TRBV5-1 with TRBJ2-7, with D tentatively TRBD1 (6 bases). The CDR3 is 15 amino acids. V was clipped by 0 bases and J by 3 bases, with 13 bases between them. Per germline, CDR1 SGHRS and CDR2 YFSETQ. The CDR3 reads CASSLAGQIDYEQYF. The DNA for the CDR3 is TGCGCCAGCAGCTTGGCAGGACAGATAGACTACGAGCAGTACTTC.

The chain combines TRBV7-6 with TRBJ2-2, with D maybe TRBD1 (5 bases). In germline, CDR1 is SGHVS, CDR2 FNYEAQ. The CDR3 loop spans 12 amino acids. The V gene lost 6 bases and the J gene lost 6 bases, with 8 bases spanning the gap. The chain's CDR3 is CASRDTAGELFF. The CDR3 DNA follows: TGTGCCAGCAGGGACACCGCCGGGGAGCTGTTTTTT. The full variable domain, with the rest looked up from reference TRBV7-6 and TRBJ2-2, is GAGVSQSPRYKVTKRGQDVALRCDPISGHVSLYWYRQALGQGPEFLTYFNYEAQQDKSGLPNDRFSAERPEGSISTLTIQRTEQRDSAMYRCASRDTAGELFFGEGSRLTVL.

The chain links TRBV4-1 to TRBJ1-2, with 9 bases matching TRBD1. CDR1 MGHRA and CDR2 YSYEKL come from the germline V gene. The J segment lost 7 bases and the V segment lost 6 bases, leaving 12 bases of the junction unmatched. The length of the CDR3 is 15 residues. The CDR3, as DNA: TGCGCCAGCAGTCGTCCGGGACAGGGTCTAAGTGGCTACACCTTC. Translation gives CASSRPGQGLSGYTF.

The genes are TRBV11-2 and TRBJ2-3; TRBD2 matches 7 bases. After removal of 7 bases from V and 2 bases from J, the junction contained 9 bases not matched to a gene. This CDR3 has 15 residues. CDR1 and CDR2 (germline): SGHAT, FQNNGV. This CDR3 is CASIPPGLHTDTQYF. The CDR3 bases are TGTGCCAGCATCCCCCCGGGACTACACACAGATACGCAGTATTTT.

The chain uses TRBV29-1 and TRBJ2-1; tentatively, D is TRBD1 (6 bases). This CDR3 region has 13 residues. Germline V CDR1 and CDR2: SQVTM, ANQGSEA. V lost 4 bases to trimming and J lost 6 bases, with 13 bases between them. The chain's CDR3 is CSVGTATINEQFF. For the CDR3, the DNA is TGCAGCGTTGGGACAGCTACTATCAATGAGCAGTTCTTC.

This chain links TRBV5-6 with TRBJ2-1; TRBD2 aligns across 10 bases. CDR3 length equals 16 residues. The germline V gene encodes CDR1 SGHDT and CDR2 YYEEEE. V was clipped by 0 bases and J by 9 bases; unmatched bases: 9. This chain's CDR3 is CASSLGPSGSKSEQFF. CDR3 sequence (DNA): TGTGCCAGCAGCTTGGGGCCTAGCGGGAGTAAGAGTGAGCAGTTCTTC.

V gene TRBV10-3 combines with J gene TRBJ2-5; tentatively, D is TRBD1 (7 bases). This CDR3 spans 16 amino acids. CDR1 and CDR2 (germline): ENHRY, SYGVKD. Trimming took off 8 bases at V and 4 bases at J, with 23 bases between the two ends. CDR3 region: CAIRAGGTTRLETQYF. The CDR3 DNA is TGTGCCATCCGGGCAGGGGGAACGACTAGACTAGAGACCCAGTACTTC.

The rearrangement joins TRBV7-9 to TRBJ1-2; possible D gene TRBD1, 5 bases. The length of the CDR3 is 12 residues. With 5 bases removed from V and 11 bases from J, the gap between germline ends came to 15 bases. Germline CDR1 is SEHNR and CDR2 is FQNEAQ (reference sequence). CDR3 amino acids: CASSMDNTMYTF. CDR3 nucleotide sequence: TGTGCCAGCAGCATGGACAACACCATGTACACCTTC.

The gene calls are TRBV6-5 and TRBJ2-7; 10 nucleotides line up with TRBD2. This CDR3 spans 14 amino acids. CDR1 is MNHEY and CDR2 is SVGAGI in the germline V gene. The trim removed 8 bases at V and 6 bases at J, leaving 10 bases unmatched. CDR3 sequence: CASWTGTSASEQYF. CDR3 bases: TGTGCCAGCTGGACCGGGACTAGCGCCTCCGAGCAGTACTTC.

As regards this clone: The same CDR3 is also encoded by other DNA sequences in this sample. The DNA of the CDR3 is TGTGCCAGCAGTTACCGGGGTTATGCTTTCTTT. It codes for CASSYRGYAFF. The chain uses TRBV6-5 and TRBJ1-1; no clear D gene. In germline, CDR1 is MNHEY, CDR2 SVGAGI. Trimming cost V 2 bases and J 11 bases, with 9 bases left between them. This CDR3 is built from 11 residues.

J is TRBJ2-7 and V is TRBV5-5, with no clear D. Trimming left V 3 bases short and J 0 bases short, with 4 bases between. From germline, CDR1 is SGHKS and CDR2 YYEKEE (reference sequence). The CDR3 is made up of 12 amino acids. CDR3 amino acids: CASSSSSYEQYF. CDR3 DNA: TGTGCCAGCAGCTCGAGCTCCTACGAGCAGTACTTC. The whole variable domain, filled in from reference TRBV5-5 and TRBJ2-7, reads DAGVTQSPTHLIKTRGQQVTLRCSPISGHKSVSWYQQVLGQGPQFIFQYYEKEERGRGNFPDRFSARQFPNYSSELNVNALLLGDSALYLCASSSSSYEQYFGPGTRLTVT.

The chain employs TRBV6-6 and TRBJ2-1; TRBD2 is a possible D gene (6 bases). V was clipped by 5 bases and J by 7 bases, with 15 bases between them. CDR1 is MNHNY and CDR2 is SVGAGI in the germline V gene (reference sequence). The length of the CDR3 is 14 residues. CDR3 coding DNA: TGTGCCAGCAGTGGAGGAGGGGCTTCGAATGAGCAGTTCTTC. Protein: CASSGGGASNEQFF.

The chain combines TRBV4-2 with TRBJ2-1, with D hard to call. Germline CDR1 is LGHNA and CDR2 is YNFKEQ. The CDR3 is 18 amino acids. V gave up 0 bases and J gave up 2 bases, with 17 bases separating them. CDR3 coding DNA: TGTGCCAGCAGCCAAGATGGTGGGCGAGTATGGGCCTACAATGAGCAGTTCTTC. Amino acid sequence: CASSQDGGRVWAYNEQFF.

The rearrangement uses TRBV2 and TRBJ1-2; TRBD1 matches 7 bases. CDR3 size: 15 residues. From germline, CDR1 is SNHLY and CDR2 FYNNEI. The ends lost 6 bases at V and 0 bases at J; junction bases unmatched: 7. The CDR3 loop is CASSWDSGPNYGYTF. CDR3 in DNA: TGTGCCAGCAGCTGGGACAGCGGTCCTAACTATGGCTACACCTTC.

The chain carries TRBV4-1 and TRBJ1-1, with D maybe TRBD1 (5 bases). The CDR3 has 14 residues. The V end was cut by 2 bases, the J end by 0 bases, with 7 bases between. The germline V gene encodes CDR1 MGHRA and CDR2 YSYEKL. CDR3 DNA sequence: TGCGCCAGCAGCCAATTAGGGGTGAACACTGAAGCTTTCTTT. This codes for CASSQLGVNTEAFF.

The chain uses TRBV30 and TRBJ1-2, with a possible D match to TRBD1 (6 bases). The CDR3 runs to 15 residues. Germline V gene data show CDR1 as GTSNPN and CDR2 as SVGIG (reference sequence). V gave up 8 bases and J gave up 4 bases, with 23 bases separating them. CDR3 in DNA: TGTGCCGGTTCAGACAGGTTTTCTGGCGCCTATGGCTACACCTTC. Encoded protein: CAGSDRFSGAYGYTF.

The V gene is TRBV7-3, the J gene TRBJ2-1, with D uncertain. CDR3 length: 15 residues. Germline V gene sequence: CDR1 SGHTA, CDR2 FQGTGA. V was shortened by 2 bases and J by 0 bases, with 8 bases between the two germline ends. Here the CDR3 reads CASSLVPSSYNEQFF. DNA of the CDR3: TGTGCCAGCAGCTTAGTCCCCAGCTCCTACAATGAGCAGTTCTTC.

About this clone: In the same sample, other DNA sequences code for this CDR3. This chain joins TRBV2 and TRBJ1-5; D may be TRBD1 (6 bases). The CDR3 spans 14 residues. The V end was cut by 7 bases, the J end by 6 bases, with 16 bases between. Germline-derived CDR1 and CDR2 are SNHLY and FYNNEI. CDR3 sequence reads: CASTSRGLGQPQHF. In DNA, the CDR3 is TGTGCCAGCACTTCCAGGGGTCTGGGTCAGCCCCAGCATTTT. The complete variable domain, with remaining parts taken from reference TRBV2 and TRBJ1-5, reads EPEVTQTPSHQVTQMGQEVILRCVPISNHLYFYWYRQILGQKVEFLVSFYNNEISEKSEIFDDQFSVERPDGSNFTLKIRSTKLEDSAMYFCASTSRGLGQPQHFGDGTRLSIL.